The source of this T cell receptor (beta chain) is a study of tissue T cells after allogeneic stem cell transplantation. Study-wide results and limits: Tissue-detected TCR repertoire was only partly captured by blood and spleen T cells.

CDR3 sequences, V/J genes, frequencies and template counts came from survey-depth TCRbeta sequencing. Sequencing was performed with immunoSEQ multiplex PCR; in TCRdb, only in-frame clones are kept and a portion is missing. The table records more than 9,000 clones, 65% to 70% of them present only once. A remark on this clone: What it recognizes is unknown.

Comparators were a few non-transplant cancer patients without known GI disease. GI sites, liver, skin and spleen were taken after median 9.75 post-mortem hours. The sequences come from tissue from the stomach, collected at autopsy. This receptor was identified in a male donor older than 55 with lung cancer.

The CDR3 coding sequence is TGTGCCAGCAGCCCCTTAATTACGACAGGGAACACTGAAGCTTTCTTT. Its protein is CASSPLITTGNTEAFF. The chain combines TRBV9 with TRBJ1-1, with D possibly being TRBD1 (6 bases). The CDR3 consists of 16 residues. CDR1 and CDR2 (germline): SGDLS, YYNGEE. V lost 4 bases, J lost 1 base, and 17 bases lay in between.